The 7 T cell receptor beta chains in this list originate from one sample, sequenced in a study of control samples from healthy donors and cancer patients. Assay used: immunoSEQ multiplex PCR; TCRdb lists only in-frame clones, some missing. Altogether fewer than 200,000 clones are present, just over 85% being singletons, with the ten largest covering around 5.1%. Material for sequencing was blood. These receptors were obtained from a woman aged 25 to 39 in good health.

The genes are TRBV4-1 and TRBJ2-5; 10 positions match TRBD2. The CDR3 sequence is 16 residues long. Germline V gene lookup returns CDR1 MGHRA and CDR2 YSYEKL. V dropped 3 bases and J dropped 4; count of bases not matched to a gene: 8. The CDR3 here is CASSQGPAGGVETQYF. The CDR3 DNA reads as TGCGCCAGCAGCCAGGGTCCAGCGGGAGGGGTAGAGACCCAGTACTTC.

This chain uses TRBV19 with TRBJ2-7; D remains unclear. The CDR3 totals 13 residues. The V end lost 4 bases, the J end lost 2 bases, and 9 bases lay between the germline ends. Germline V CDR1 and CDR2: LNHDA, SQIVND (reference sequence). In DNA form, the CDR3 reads TGTGCCAGTAGTACCACTGGACCCTACGAGCAGTACTTC. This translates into CASSTTGPYEQYF.

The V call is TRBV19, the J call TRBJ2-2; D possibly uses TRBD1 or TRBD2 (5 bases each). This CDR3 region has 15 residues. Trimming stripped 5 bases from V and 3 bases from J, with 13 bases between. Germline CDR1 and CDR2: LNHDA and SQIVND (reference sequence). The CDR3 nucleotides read TGTGCCAGTAGTTTCCGGGGCATGTACACCGGGGAGCTGTTTTTT. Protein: CASSFRGMYTGELFF.

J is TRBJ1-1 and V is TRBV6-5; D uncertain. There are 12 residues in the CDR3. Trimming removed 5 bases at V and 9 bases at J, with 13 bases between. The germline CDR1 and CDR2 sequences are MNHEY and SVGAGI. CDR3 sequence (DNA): TGTGCCAGCAGTACCGGGATTCCAAAAGCTTTCTTT. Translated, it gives CASSTGIPKAFF.

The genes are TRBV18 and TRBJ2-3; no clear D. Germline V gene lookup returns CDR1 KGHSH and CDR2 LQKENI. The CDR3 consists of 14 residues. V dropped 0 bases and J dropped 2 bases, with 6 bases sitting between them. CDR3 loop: CASSPPWDTDTQYF. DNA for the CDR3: TGTGCCAGCTCACCACCGTGGGACACAGATACGCAGTATTTT.

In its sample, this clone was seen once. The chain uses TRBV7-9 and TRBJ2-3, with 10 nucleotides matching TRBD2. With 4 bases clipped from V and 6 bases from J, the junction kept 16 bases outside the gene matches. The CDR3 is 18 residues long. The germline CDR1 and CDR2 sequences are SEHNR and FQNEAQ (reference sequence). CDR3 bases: TGTGCCAGCAGCTACCCATCGGGGCTAGCGGGAGTAGGTGATACGCAGTATTTT. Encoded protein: CASSYPSGLAGVGDTQYF. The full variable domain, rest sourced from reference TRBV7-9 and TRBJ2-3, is DTGVSQNPRHKITKRGQNVTFRCDPISEHNRLYWYRQTLGQGPEFLTYFQNEAQLEKSRLLSDRFSAERPKGSFSTLEIQRTEQGDSAMYLCASSYPSGLAGVGDTQYFGPGTRLTVL.

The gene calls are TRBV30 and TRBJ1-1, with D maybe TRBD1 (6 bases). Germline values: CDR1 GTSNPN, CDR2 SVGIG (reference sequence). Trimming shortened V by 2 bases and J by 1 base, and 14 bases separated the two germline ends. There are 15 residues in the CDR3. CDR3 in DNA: TGTGCCTGGAGTTTGCAGGGGCGCCGGAACACTGAAGCTTTCTTT. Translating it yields CAWSLQGRRNTEAFF.